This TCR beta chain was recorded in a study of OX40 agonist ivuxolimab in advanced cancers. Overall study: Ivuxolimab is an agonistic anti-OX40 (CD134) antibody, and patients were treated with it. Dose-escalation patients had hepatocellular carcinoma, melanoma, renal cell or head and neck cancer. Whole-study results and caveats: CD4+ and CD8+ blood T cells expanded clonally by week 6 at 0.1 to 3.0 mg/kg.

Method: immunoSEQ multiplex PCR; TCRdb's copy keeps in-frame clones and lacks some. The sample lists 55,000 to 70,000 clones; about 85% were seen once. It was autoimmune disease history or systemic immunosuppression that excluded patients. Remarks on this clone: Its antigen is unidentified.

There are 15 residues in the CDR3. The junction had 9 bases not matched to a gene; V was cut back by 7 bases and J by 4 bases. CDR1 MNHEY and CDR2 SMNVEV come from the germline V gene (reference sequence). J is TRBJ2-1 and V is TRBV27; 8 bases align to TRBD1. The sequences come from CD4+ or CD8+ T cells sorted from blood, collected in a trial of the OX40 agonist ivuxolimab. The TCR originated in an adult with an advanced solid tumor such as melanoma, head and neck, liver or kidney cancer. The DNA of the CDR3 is TGTGCCAGCACTGACGGGACAGGTCCTTACAATGAGCAGTTCTTC. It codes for CASTDGTGPYNEQFF.